The subject of this entry is one T cell receptor (beta chain). The PCR used 60 Vbeta and 13 Jbeta primers. Generated by immunoSEQ multiplex PCR, the TCRdb table keeps only in-frame clones and is missing some. There are some 100,000 clones in the sample; roughly three quarters occur only once, and 16% lies in the top ten. Germline values: CDR1 KGHSH, CDR2 LQKENI. V lost 2 bases and J lost 9; bases outside the gene matches: 8. This CDR3 contains 14 residues. The data belong to a study of cytomegalovirus exposure and HLA in healthy donors. The sequencing input was PBMCs. This receptor was taken from a man aged 45-60 years in good health and CMV-seropositive. The chain uses TRBV18 and TRBJ1-2; 8 bases map to TRBD1. The CDR3 loop is CASSPRRQGASYTF. For the CDR3, the DNA is TGTGCCAGCTCACCAAGGAGGCAGGGGGCGAGCTACACCTTC. Variable domain in full (rest from reference TRBV18 and TRBJ1-2): NAGVMQNPRHLVRRRGQEARLRCSPMKGHSHVYWYRQLPEEGLKFMVYLQKENIIDESGMPKERFSAEFPKEGPSILRIQQVVRGDSAAYFCASSPRRQGASYTFGSGTRLTVV.